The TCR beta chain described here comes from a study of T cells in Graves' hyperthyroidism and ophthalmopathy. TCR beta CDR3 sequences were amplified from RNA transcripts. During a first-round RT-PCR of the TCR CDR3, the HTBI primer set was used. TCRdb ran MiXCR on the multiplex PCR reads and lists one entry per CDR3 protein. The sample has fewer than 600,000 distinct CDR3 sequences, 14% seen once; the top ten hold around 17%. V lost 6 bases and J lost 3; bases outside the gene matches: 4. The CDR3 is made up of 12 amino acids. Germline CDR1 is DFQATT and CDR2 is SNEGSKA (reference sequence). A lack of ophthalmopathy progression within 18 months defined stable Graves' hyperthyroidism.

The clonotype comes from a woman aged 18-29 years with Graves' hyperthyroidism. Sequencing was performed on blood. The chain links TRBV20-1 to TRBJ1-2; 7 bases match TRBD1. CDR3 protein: CSALQGDYGYTF. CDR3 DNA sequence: TGCAGTGCGTTGCAGGGGGACTATGGCTACACCTTC.